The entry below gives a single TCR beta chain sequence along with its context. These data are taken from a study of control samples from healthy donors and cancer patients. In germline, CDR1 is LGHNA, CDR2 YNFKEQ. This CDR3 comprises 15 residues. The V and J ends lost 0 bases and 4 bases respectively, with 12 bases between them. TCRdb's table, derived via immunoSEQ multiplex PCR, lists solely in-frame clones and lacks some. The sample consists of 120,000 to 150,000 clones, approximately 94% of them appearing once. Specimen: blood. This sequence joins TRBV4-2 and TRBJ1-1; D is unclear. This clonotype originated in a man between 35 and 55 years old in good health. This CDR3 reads CASSQDRSRGTEAFF. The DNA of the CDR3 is TGTGCCAGCAGCCAAGATCGGTCCCGGGGCACTGAAGCTTTCTTT.